This paragraph covers one TCR beta chain sequence. Germline V gene sequence: CDR1 SGHRS, CDR2 YFSETQ. Trimming took off 0 bases at V and 5 bases at J, with 5 bases between the two ends. The CDR3 contains 13 residues. Sequenced by immunoSEQ multiplex PCR; TCRdb stores in-frame clones only, minus some. This sample has more than 60,000 clones, with around four fifths found just once. These data come from a study of glioma-infiltrating T cells after dendritic cell vaccination. Study in general: Samples are from glioblastoma patients in Phase I and II dendritic cell vaccine trials. Dendritic cells derived from monocytes and pulsed with autologous tumor lysate formed the vaccine.

This sequence joins TRBV5-1 and TRBJ2-2; D remains ambiguous. The sequence came from a human donor with glioblastoma. The sequenced sample was blood, obtained before dendritic cell vaccination. CDR3 sequence reads: CASSLVETGELFF. Written as DNA, the CDR3 is TGCGCCAGCAGCTTGGTGGAGACCGGGGAGCTGTTTTTT.